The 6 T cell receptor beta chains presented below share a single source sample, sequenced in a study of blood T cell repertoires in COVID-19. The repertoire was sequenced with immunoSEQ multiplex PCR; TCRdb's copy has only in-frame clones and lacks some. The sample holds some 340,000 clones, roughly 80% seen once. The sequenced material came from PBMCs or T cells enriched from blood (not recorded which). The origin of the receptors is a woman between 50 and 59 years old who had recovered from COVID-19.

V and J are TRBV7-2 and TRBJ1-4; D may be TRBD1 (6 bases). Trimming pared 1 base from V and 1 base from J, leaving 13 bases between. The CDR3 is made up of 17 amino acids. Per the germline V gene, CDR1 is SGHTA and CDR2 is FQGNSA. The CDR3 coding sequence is TGTGCCAGCAGCTTAGGATGGGGGCGCGGAACTAATGAAAAACTGTTTTTT. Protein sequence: CASSLGWGRGTNEKLFF.

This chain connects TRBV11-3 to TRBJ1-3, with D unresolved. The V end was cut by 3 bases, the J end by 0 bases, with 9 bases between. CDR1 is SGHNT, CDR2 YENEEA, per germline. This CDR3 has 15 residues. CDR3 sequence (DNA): TGTGCCAGCAGCTTTCAAGCATCCTCTGGAAACACCATATATTTT. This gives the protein CASSFQASSGNTIYF.

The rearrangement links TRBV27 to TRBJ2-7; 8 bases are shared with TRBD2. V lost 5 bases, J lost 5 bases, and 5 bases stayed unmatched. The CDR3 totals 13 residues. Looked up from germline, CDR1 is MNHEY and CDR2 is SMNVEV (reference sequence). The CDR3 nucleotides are TGTGCCAGCAGTCCCCGGGGGGGTCACGAGCAGTACTTC. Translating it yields CASSPRGGHEQYF.

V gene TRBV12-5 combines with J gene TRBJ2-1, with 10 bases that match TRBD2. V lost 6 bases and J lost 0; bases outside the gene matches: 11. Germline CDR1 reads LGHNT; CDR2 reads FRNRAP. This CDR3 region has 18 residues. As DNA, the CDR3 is TGTGCTAGTGGCCCCGGCGGACTAGCGGCGAGCTCCTACAATGAGCAGTTCTTC. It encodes CASGPGGLAASSYNEQFF.

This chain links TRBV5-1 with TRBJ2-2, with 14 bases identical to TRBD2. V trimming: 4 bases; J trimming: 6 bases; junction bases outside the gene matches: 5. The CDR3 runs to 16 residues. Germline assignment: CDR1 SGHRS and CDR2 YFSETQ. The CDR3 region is CASSKTSGRVAGELFF. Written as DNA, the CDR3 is TGCGCCAGCAGCAAGACTAGCGGGAGGGTCGCCGGGGAGCTGTTTTTT.

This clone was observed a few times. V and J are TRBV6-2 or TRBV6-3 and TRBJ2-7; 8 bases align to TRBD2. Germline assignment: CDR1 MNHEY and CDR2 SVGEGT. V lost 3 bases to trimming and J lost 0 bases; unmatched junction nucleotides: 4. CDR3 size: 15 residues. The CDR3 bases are TGTGCCAGCAGTTATACCGGGACTAGCTCCTACGAGCAGTACTTC. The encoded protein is CASSYTGTSSYEQYF.